This T cell receptor (beta chain) originates from a study of cytomegalovirus exposure and HLA in healthy donors. Study results and caveats: Later analysis identified about 15,000 TCR beta sequences associated with HLA alleles, using a false discovery rate threshold of 0.05.

The V end lost 7 bases, the J end lost 3 bases, and 10 bases lay between the germline ends. CDR3 size: 13 residues. Germline CDR1 reads SNHLY; CDR2 reads FYNNEI. With 60 Vbeta and 13 Jbeta primers, the PCR was carried out. Profiled with immunoSEQ multiplex PCR; TCRdb holds only in-frame clones, not every one. The data show some 100,000 clones, 65% to 80% seen once. In regard to this clone: Its antigen is unknown.

The V call is TRBV2, the J call TRBJ1-5; D is undetermined. This sequence originates from a woman in her 40s in good health and CMV-seronegative. Sequencing was performed on PBMCs. CDR3 protein: CASNRVTNQPQHF. The CDR3 DNA is TGTGCCAGCAACCGGGTTACCAATCAGCCCCAGCATTTT.